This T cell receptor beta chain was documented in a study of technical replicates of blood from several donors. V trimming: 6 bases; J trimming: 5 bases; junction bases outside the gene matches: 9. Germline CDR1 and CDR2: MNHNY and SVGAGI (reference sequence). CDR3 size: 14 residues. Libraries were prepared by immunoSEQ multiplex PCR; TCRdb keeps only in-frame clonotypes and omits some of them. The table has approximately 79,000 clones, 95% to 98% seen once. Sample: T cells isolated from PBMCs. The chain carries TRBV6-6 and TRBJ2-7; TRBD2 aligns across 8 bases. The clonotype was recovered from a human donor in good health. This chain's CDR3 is CASSLLSGSDEQYF. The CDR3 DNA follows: TGTGCCAGCAGCCTCCTCAGCGGGAGCGACGAGCAGTACTTC.